A single T cell receptor (beta chain) is shown here with its context. TCR beta CDR3 sequences were amplified from RNA transcripts. TCR CDR3 regions were first amplified by RT-PCR with HTBI primers. Each CDR3 protein is one row after TCRdb ran MiXCR on the multiplex PCR reads. The sample contains roughly 520,000 distinct CDR3 sequences, around 24% of which appear only once. This CDR3 region has 15 residues. CDR1 and CDR2 from the germline V gene are MGHRA and YSYEKL. V was clipped by 4 bases and J by 0 bases; unmatched bases: 6. The sample belongs to a study of T cells in Graves' hyperthyroidism and ophthalmopathy.

The sequenced material came from blood. The sequence was obtained from a woman aged 25 to 39 with Graves' ophthalmopathy. This chain joins TRBV4-1 and TRBJ2-7; the match to TRBD2 covers 7 bases. CDR3 DNA: TGCGCCAGCAGCCGACTGGGGGGGGGCTCCTACGAGCAGTACTTC. This gives the protein CASSRLGGGSYEQYF.